This TCR beta chain was recovered during a study of cytomegalovirus exposure and HLA in healthy donors. General study results and limits: Cytomegalovirus association was listed for about 160 TCR beta chains.

To note about this clone: Its antigen remains unidentified. Its ends do not fully match the called genes, so a read error is possible.

CDR3 length: 15 residues. Germline CDR1 reads MRHNA; CDR2 reads SNTAGT. Using immunoSEQ multiplex PCR, the repertoire was profiled, and TCRdb retains in-frame clones only, with some absent. The table includes fewer than 85,000 clones, 70% to 90% detected once. The validation cohort, a group of roughly 120 subjects, included the donors and was separate from the roughly 600-subject first cohort. The source material was PBMCs. The sequence derives from a woman aged 18-35 years in good health and CMV-seropositive. The J gene is TRBJ2-7, the V gene TRBV6-4, with 8 bases aligning to TRBD2. CDR3 bases: TGTGCCAGCAGTTACTCCGGCGGGGGGTCCCACGAGCAGTACTTC. Amino acids: CASSYSGGGSHEQYF.